The clone carrying this T cell receptor (beta chain) came up a few times. Its antigen is as yet unknown. The entry originates in a study of cytomegalovirus exposure and HLA in healthy donors. Study-wide background: Earlier, 95 million to 140 million unique TCR beta sequences were recovered from roughly 180 million T cells by an analysis. The study, taken as a whole, reports: Investigators reported approximately 150 TCR beta chains as tied to cytomegalovirus. Reported results showed that the classifier diagnosed cytomegalovirus status with high specificity and sensitivity. Association of 16,951 TCR beta sequences with HLA alleles was found at 0.05 false discovery rate in a later analysis.

This CDR3 has 13 amino acids. V lost 0 bases and J 0 bases, leaving 4 bases between the germline ends. CDR1 SGHDT and CDR2 YYEEEE come from the germline V gene. Vbeta (60) and Jbeta (13) primers were used in the PCR. The protocol was immunoSEQ multiplex PCR, while the TCRdb copy is restricted to in-frame clones and leaves out a portion. The repertoire includes 95,000 to 110,000 clones, around 73% of them detected once, and approximately 2% sits in the top ten. The chain recombines TRBV5-6 with TRBJ2-7; no reliable D call. The receptor comes from a woman aged 35 to 49 in good health and CMV-seronegative. Input material: PBMCs. The CDR3 sequence: CASSLGSSYEQYF. The CDR3 nucleotides are TGTGCCAGCAGCTTGGGGAGCTCCTACGAGCAGTACTTC.